These T cell receptor beta chains were read from a single sample in a study of Ad26.COV2.S vaccination and SARS-CoV-2 variants. The table came from immunoSEQ multiplex PCR; TCRdb's copy has only in-frame clones and leaves some out. The data contain 43,000 or so clones, 75% to 85% of them seen just once; the ten biggest clones take up less than 50%. Sequenced here: peripheral blood, sampled after recovery from COVID-19. Receptors were obtained from a human donor who had recovered from COVID-19. Each CDR3 is given with its conserved first and last residue. A D gene is named only where the DNA matches it firmly. Clone size, where shown, is once, few, many, or a class for clones that have expanded.

>TRBJ1-4|-|TRBV2|medium-sized
CASSVGFNEKLFF
TGTGCCAGCAGTGTCGGATTTAATGAAAAACTGTTTTTT
>TRBJ2-6|-|TRBV5-1|-
CASLRTLGANVLTF
TGCGCCAGCTTAAGGACACTGGGGGCCAACGTCCTGACTTTC
>TRBJ2-7|-|TRBV30|-
CAWSPGVGSYEQYF
TGTGCCTGGAGTCCGGGGGTAGGTTCCTACGAGCAGTACTTC
>TRBJ2-1|-|TRBV18|-
CASSPPQGRGRSNEQFF
TGTGCCAGCTCACCACCCCAGGGGAGGGGGCGAAGCAATGAGCAGTTCTTC
>TRBJ2-1|-|TRBV6-5|few
CASSPEGAAYNEQFF
TGTGCCAGCAGTCCAGAAGGGGCGGCCTACAATGAGCAGTTCTTC
>TRBJ1-2|-|TRBV14|-
CASSGGRDYGYTF
TGTGCCAGCAGCGGGGGACGGGACTATGGCTACACCTTC
>TRBJ2-5|-|TRBV3-1/TRBV3-2|-
CASSHGSRETQYF
TGTGCCAGCAGCCACGGGAGTCGTGAGACCCAGTACTTC
>TRBJ1-2|-|TRBV30|-
CAWSVTGQFYGYTF
TGTGCCTGGAGTGTCACCGGACAGTTTTATGGCTACACCTTC
>TRBJ2-2|-|TRBV5-4|few
CASSVTGDTGELFF
TGTGCCAGCAGCGTAACGGGGGACACCGGGGAGCTGTTTTTT
>TRBJ2-4|-|TRBV5-1|-
CASSLEGREDIQYF
TGCGCCAGCAGCTTGGAAGGCAGGGAGGACATTCAGTACTTC
>TRBJ1-2|TRBD1|TRBV15|-
CATSRGTDRGRFYGYTF
TGTGCCACCAGCAGGGGAACTGACAGGGGACGGTTCTATGGCTACACCTTC
>TRBJ2-5|TRBD2|TRBV20-1|-
CSVLAAETQYF
TGCAGTGTTCTAGCGGCAGAGACCCAGTACTTC
>TRBJ1-1|-|TRBV7-3|-
CASSSLGGGTEAFF
TGTGCCAGCAGCTCCTTAGGGGGAGGTACTGAAGCTTTCTTT
>TRBJ1-1|TRBD1|TRBV5-1|-
CASSLAYGTGVNTEAFF
TGCGCCAGCAGCTTGGCCTATGGGACAGGGGTGAACACTGAAGCTTTCTTT
>TRBJ2-3|-|TRBV5-1|-
CASSPLGVDEDTQYF
TGCGCCAGCAGCCCGCTCGGAGTAGATGAAGATACGCAGTATTTT
>TRBJ1-2|-|TRBV6-1|-
CASSEAGGNGYTF
TGTGCCAGCAGTGAAGCAGGGGGGAATGGCTACACCTTC
>TRBJ2-7|-|TRBV11-2|-
CASSLSDGSSYEQYF
TGTGCCAGCAGCTTAAGTGACGGAAGCTCCTACGAGCAGTACTTC
>TRBJ1-2|TRBD1|TRBV6-1|-
CASSEASGDRGYGYTF
TGTGCCAGCAGTGAAGCAAGCGGGGACAGGGGCTATGGCTACACCTTC
>TRBJ1-3|TRBD1|TRBV28|-
CASGTVYTIYF
TGTGCCAGTGGGACAGTGTACACCATATATTTT
>TRBJ2-7|TRBD1|TRBV10-3|-
CATQGAASYEQYF
TGTGCCACCCAGGGGGCTGCCTCCTACGAGCAGTACTTC
>TRBJ2-2|-|TRBV3-1/TRBV3-2|-
CASSQILTGELFF
TGTGCCAGCAGCCAGATCCTCACCGGGGAGCTGTTTTTT
>TRBJ2-5|TRBD2|TRBV5-1|-
CASSLVGLGLAQETQYF
TGCGCCAGCAGCTTGGTGGGACTGGGACTAGCGCAAGAGACCCAGTACTTC
>TRBJ1-2|TRBD1|TRBV2|few
CASSETGVQGYTF
TGTGCCAGCAGTGAGACAGGGGTTCAAGGCTACACCTTC
>TRBJ2-1|-|TRBV7-9|few
CASSFGTNEQFF
TGTGCCAGCAGCTTTGGGACGAATGAGCAGTTCTTC
>TRBJ2-1|-|TRBV24-1|-
CATSSPGKGGEQFF
TGTGCCACCAGTAGCCCGGGGAAAGGGGGTGAGCAGTTCTTC
>TRBJ1-5|-|TRBV7-9|-
CASSLDENQPQHF
TGTGCCAGCAGCTTAGACGAGAACCAGCCCCAGCATTTT
>TRBJ1-5|TRBD1|TRBV18|-
CASSPRGQGRGNQPQHF
TGTGCCAGCTCACCACGGGGACAGGGACGGGGAAATCAGCCCCAGCATTTT
>TRBJ1-1|-|TRBV2|-
CASSAEARAFF
TGTGCCAGCAGTGCCGAGGCTCGAGCTTTCTTT
>TRBJ2-1|TRBD2|TRBV7-2|once
CASRTLGGSANEQFF
TGTGCCAGCAGAACCTTGGGCGGGAGTGCCAATGAGCAGTTCTTC
>TRBJ2-5|-|TRBV18|-
CASSRGPDSQETQYF
TGTGCCAGCTCTCGCGGCCCGGACAGCCAAGAGACCCAGTACTTC
>TRBJ2-3|TRBD2|TRBV30|-
CAWRTSGTTDTQYF
TGTGCCTGGAGGACTAGCGGGACCACAGATACGCAGTATTTT
>TRBJ1-2|-|TRBV28|once
CASSEDSNYGYTF
TGTGCCAGCAGTGAGGACAGTAACTATGGCTACACCTTC
>TRBJ1-6|-|TRBV12-3/TRBV12-4|-
CASSFEANSPLHF
TGTGCCAGCAGTTTTGAGGCTAATTCACCCCTCCACTTT
>TRBJ2-5|-|TRBV10-3|-
CAISEVLQETQYF
TGTGCCATCAGTGAGGTTCTCCAAGAGACCCAGTACTTC
>TRBJ1-2|-|TRBV27|once
CASSPGTGGSYGYTF
TGTGCCAGCAGTCCCGGGACGGGGGGCAGCTATGGCTACACCTTC
>TRBJ1-1|-|TRBV5-5|-
CASSTLPGNTEAFF
TGTGCCAGCAGCACCCTCCCCGGGAACACTGAAGCTTTCTTT
>TRBJ1-2|-|TRBV7-9|-
CASSDPPGTMAYTF
TGTGCCAGCAGCGACCCGCCGGGAACGATGGCCTACACCTTC
>TRBJ1-1|TRBD1|TRBV5-8|-
CASSLLRWRGRGPTEAFF
TGTGCCAGCAGCCTCTTGCGATGGAGGGGGAGGGGGCCCACTGAAGCTTTCTTT
>TRBJ2-5|-|TRBV4-1|-
CASSQGQARGTQYF
TGCGCCAGCAGCCAAGGACAGGCTCGGGGGACCCAGTACTTC
>TRBJ2-5|-|TRBV30|-
CAWSGLIQYF
TGTGCCTGGTCCGGCTTGATCCAGTACTTC
>TRBJ2-2|TRBD2|TRBV7-8|once
CASSGNSGRGVGELFF
TGTGCCAGCAGCGGGAATAGCGGGAGGGGGGTCGGGGAGCTGTTTTTT
>TRBJ1-1|TRBD1|TRBV28|-
CASSKTRQGRGTEAFF
TGTGCCAGCAGTAAAACGCGACAGGGGAGGGGCACTGAAGCTTTCTTT
>TRBJ2-3|-|TRBV29-1|-
CSVGGAADTQYF
TGCAGCGTTGGAGGGGCGGCAGATACGCAGTATTTT
>TRBJ2-2|-|TRBV6-5|-
CASSSDTGTGELFF
TGTGCCAGCAGTTCGGATACAGGGACCGGGGAGCTGTTTTTT
>TRBJ2-2|-|TRBV5-1|-
CASSLDGAFTGELFF
TGCGCCAGCAGCTTGGACGGGGCCTTTACCGGGGAGCTGTTTTTT
>TRBJ1-2|-|TRBV6-1|-
CASSDRLSGNYGYTF
TGTGCCAGCAGTGATAGACTCTCAGGAAACTATGGCTACACCTTC
>TRBJ2-5|TRBD2|TRBV2|-
CASSRGGGPTETQYF
TGTGCCAGCAGCAGGGGCGGGGGGCCTACGGAGACCCAGTACTTC
>TRBJ2-2|-|TRBV7-8|-
CASSSVTFGELFF
TGTGCCAGCAGCTCCGTGACATTCGGGGAGCTGTTTTTT
>TRBJ2-5|-|TRBV7-9|-
CASSPPRTGQETQYF
TGTGCCAGCAGCCCCCCCCGAACAGGGCAAGAGACCCAGTACTTC
>TRBJ1-2|-|TRBV19|-
CASSILTGSSYGYTF
TGTGCCAGTAGTATCTTGACAGGATCAAGCTATGGCTACACCTTC
>TRBJ2-3|TRBD2|TRBV30|-
CAWIPKSGTSGGGYTQYF
TGTGCCTGGATTCCTAAATCCGGGACTAGCGGGGGCGGGTATACGCAGTATTTT
>TRBJ2-5|TRBD1|TRBV25-1|few
CASSAGQGVETQYF
TGTGCCAGCAGTGCGGGACAGGGAGTAGAGACCCAGTACTTC
>TRBJ1-1|-|TRBV11-2|once
CASSLQALRSTEAFF
TGTGCCAGCAGCTTACAAGCCTTGAGGAGCACTGAAGCTTTCTTT
>TRBJ2-5|-|TRBV29-1|-
CSVGGQYAGSAQYF
TGCAGCGTGGGGGGACAATACGCGGGAAGCGCCCAGTACTTC
>TRBJ1-1|-|TRBV29-1|-
CSVAPRLWNTEAFF
TGCAGCGTTGCCCCACGGTTATGGAACACTGAAGCTTTCTTT